This is a list of T cell receptor beta chains from one sample in a study of spatial heterogeneity in lung cancer. TCRdb called the 5' RACE reads again in MiXCR, with one record for every CDR3 protein. The top ten hold roughly 22% of the sample, which has over 25,000 distinct CDR3 sequences, around 7.5% seen once. The sequences come from lung tumor tissue, collected at surgery. Receptors originate from a male donor with early-stage non-small cell lung cancer. CDR3s include the opening cysteine and the closing phenylalanine or tryptophan. A D gene is named only where the DNA matches it firmly. Where a row states a size, it is once, few, many or the class of an expanded clone; other rows omit it.

d_call,clone_size,v_call,j_call,cdr3_aa,cdr3_nt
.,.,TRBV10-3,TRBJ2-5,CATAASALQETQYF,TGTGCCACGGCCGCCTCAGCTCTCCAAGAGACCCAGTACTTC
.,many,TRBV3-1,TRBJ2-1,CASSSPGQDNEQFF,TGTGCCAGCAGCTCCCCGGGACAAGACAATGAGCAGTTCTTC
TRBD1,many,TRBV12-3/TRBV12-4,TRBJ1-5,CASRRQGANQPQHF,TGTGCCAGCAGAAGACAGGGGGCGAATCAGCCCCAGCATTTT
.,many,TRBV11-2,TRBJ2-1,CASSLVQTGYYNEQFF,TGTGCCAGCAGCCTCGTTCAGACAGGTTACTACAATGAGCAGTTCTTC
TRBD2,few,TRBV6-2/TRBV6-3,TRBJ2-3,CASSYLLPAGGTYTQYF,TGTGCCAGCAGTTACCTACTCCCAGCGGGGGGGACTTATACGCAGTATTTT
.,few,TRBV12-3/TRBV12-4,TRBJ1-2,CASSLRGNYGYTF,TGTGCCAGCAGTTTAAGAGGGAACTATGGCTACACCTTC
TRBD1,many,TRBV11-2,TRBJ2-3,CASSDRDRDSFTQYF,TGTGCCAGCAGTGACCGAGACAGGGATTCCTTTACGCAGTATTTT
.,few,TRBV27,TRBJ2-3,CASSLRAGALTDTQYF,TGTGCCAGCAGTTTAAGGGCGGGGGCACTCACAGATACGCAGTATTTT
TRBD2,few,TRBV29-1,TRBJ2-5,CSVLTSGAQETQYF,TGCAGCGTTCTGACTAGCGGGGCCCAAGAGACCCAGTACTTC
TRBD1,many,TRBV5-1,TRBJ1-1,CASGNRDRVTEAFF,TGCGCCAGCGGAAACCGGGACAGGGTTACTGAAGCTTTCTTT
.,many,TRBV18,TRBJ1-5,CASSPDGSNQPQHF,TGTGCCAGCTCTCCGGACGGTAGCAATCAGCCCCAGCATTTT
.,many,TRBV29-1,TRBJ2-5,CSVVGPTLQETQYF,TGCAGCGTTGTGGGACCTACTCTCCAAGAGACCCAGTACTTC
TRBD1,few,TRBV4-1,TRBJ2-7,CASSQARGTGAVYEQYF,TGCGCCAGCAGCCAAGCCCGCGGGACAGGGGCTGTCTACGAGCAGTACTTC
.,.,TRBV4-3,TRBJ2-4,CASSAVKNIQYF,TGCGCCAGCTCGGCTGTCAAAAACATTCAGTACTTC
.,many,TRBV9,TRBJ2-2,CASSVGASSGELFF,TGTGCCAGCAGCGTAGGCGCCTCGAGCGGGGAGCTGTTTTTT
.,many,TRBV28,TRBJ1-1,CASRLNTEAFF,TGTGCCAGCCGCCTGAACACTGAAGCTTTCTTT
.,many,TRBV28,TRBJ1-3,CASSLIGSSGNTIYF,TGTGCCAGCAGTTTAATCGGATCCTCTGGAAACACCATATATTTT
.,many,TRBV5-6,TRBJ2-5,CASSLGNSPKAQYF,TGTGCCAGCAGCTTGGGAAACAGCCCAAAGGCCCAGTACTTC
.,medium-sized,TRBV7-6,TRBJ2-3,CASSLGYTDTQYF,TGTGCCAGCAGCTTAGGCTACACAGATACGCAGTATTTT
TRBD1,.,TRBV6-1,TRBJ2-2,CASNHRGGEGTGELFF,TGTGCCAGCAACCACAGGGGTGGTGAAGGCACCGGGGAGCTGTTTTTT
TRBD1,.,TRBV20-1,TRBJ2-7,CSARDSGQYYEQYF,TGCAGTGCTAGAGATTCGGGACAGTACTACGAGCAGTACTTC
TRBD2,.,TRBV7-2,TRBJ2-1,CASSRTSGSSPNEQFF,TGTGCCAGCAGCAGAACTAGCGGGTCGTCCCCCAATGAGCAGTTCTTC
TRBD2,few,TRBV7-2,TRBJ2-5,CASSPGTSGGQETQYF,TGTGCCAGCAGCCCGGGGACTAGCGGGGGACAAGAGACCCAGTACTTC
.,.,TRBV5-1,TRBJ2-1,CASSLADYNEQFF,TGCGCCAGCAGCTTGGCAGATTACAATGAGCAGTTCTTC
.,many,TRBV28,TRBJ1-1,CASRLMNTEAFF,TGTGCCAGCAGGCTTATGAACACTGAAGCTTTCTTT
.,many,TRBV20-1,TRBJ2-1,CSARLNYNEQFF,TGCAGTGCCAGACTGAACTACAATGAGCAGTTCTTC
TRBD2,few,TRBV20-1,TRBJ2-1,CSAQRGAGGMDEQFF,TGCAGTGCTCAGCGGGGGGCCGGAGGTATGGATGAGCAGTTCTTC
TRBD1,many,TRBV20-1,TRBJ2-2,CSAISGTDTGELFF,TGCAGTGCTATATCCGGGACAGACACCGGGGAGCTGTTTTTT
TRBD1,.,TRBV4-1,TRBJ1-1,CASSFADRGGTEAFF,TGCGCCAGCAGCTTCGCGGACAGGGGGGGCACTGAAGCTTTCTTT
TRBD1,many,TRBV28,TRBJ2-7,CASSTPGQGSSYEQYF,TGTGCCAGCAGTACTCCTGGACAGGGCAGCTCCTACGAGCAGTACTTC
.,few,TRBV10-2,TRBJ1-2,CASSDWARNSNYGYTF,TGCGCCAGCAGTGACTGGGCGAGGAATAGTAACTATGGCTACACCTTC
TRBD1,many,TRBV7-2,TRBJ2-5,CASSSGQPGETQYF,TGTGCCAGCAGCTCGGGACAGCCCGGGGAGACCCAGTACTTC
TRBD2,many,TRBV7-8,TRBJ2-3,CASSLGLAGIGDTQYF,TGTGCCAGCAGCTTAGGACTAGCGGGAATAGGAGATACGCAGTATTTT
TRBD1,many,TRBV6-2/TRBV6-3,TRBJ1-6,CASSYRDSSTSPLHF,TGTGCCAGCAGTTACAGGGACAGCTCCACTTCACCCCTCCACTTT
.,many,TRBV5-1,TRBJ2-7,CASSSSPLANSYEQYF,TGCGCCAGCAGCTCTTCTCCGCTAGCGAACTCCTACGAGCAGTACTTC
.,many,TRBV18,TRBJ2-7,CASSPGSGRDEQYF,TGTGCCAGCTCACCGGGGTCGGGGCGCGACGAGCAGTACTTC